One sample yielded the 29 T cell receptor beta chains listed below, sequenced in a study of blood T cell repertoires in COVID-19 (dated by TCRdb to the early 2020s). The receptor library was made with the immunoSEQ multiplex PCR assay. The immuneACCESS repertoire file appears here via TCRdb, limited to in-frame rearrangements. These files lack a portion of the clones; in checked studies, under half of the deficit traces to unresolved V genes, and the cause of the others is not known. The sample table lists under 150,000 clones, around nine tenths of them with a count of one. The ten largest clones represent less than 2.5% of the sample. The sample consisted of PBMCs or T cells enriched from blood (not recorded which). Receptors were obtained from a woman aged 45-65 years who had recovered from COVID-19.

This chain uses TRBV7-9 with TRBJ2-5, with 8 bases aligning to TRBD1. Losses at the gene ends were 5 bases for V and 1 base for J; bases not matched to a gene: 3. The CDR3 is made up of 14 amino acids. The germline V gene encodes CDR1 SEHNR and CDR2 FQNEAQ (reference sequence). CDR3 sequence reads: CASSQGQGQETQYF. The DNA for the CDR3 is TGTGCCAGCAGCCAAGGACAGGGCCAAGAGACCCAGTACTTC.

V and J are TRBV30 and TRBJ2-3; unclear D gene. V was pared by 1 base and J by 5 bases, with 7 bases between. Per the germline V gene, CDR1 is GTSNPN and CDR2 is SVGIG (reference sequence). The CDR3 is 12 amino acids. DNA for the CDR3: TGTGCCTGGAGTGATTCGGGAGATACGCAGTATTTT. Encoded protein: CAWSDSGDTQYF. The full variable domain, with the rest looked up from reference TRBV30 and TRBJ2-3, is SQTIHQWPATLVQPVGSPLSLECTVEGTSNPNLYWYRQAAGRGLQLLFYSVGIGQISSEVPQNLSASRPQDRQFILSSKKLLLSDSGFYLCAWSDSGDTQYFGPGTRLTVL.

The CDR3 spells CAISEGTASTDTQYF. For the CDR3, the DNA is TGTGCCATCAGTGAGGGGACAGCTAGCACAGATACGCAGTATTTT. The chain joins TRBV10-3 to TRBJ2-3, with 7 bases aligning to TRBD1. This CDR3 contains 15 residues. Unmatched junction bases numbered 2, after V lost 2 bases and J lost 0 bases. Germline CDR1 is ENHRY and CDR2 is SYGVKD.

This clone was detected only once. CDR3 residues: CASSLATGDGELFF. Here the CDR3 DNA reads TGCGCCAGCAGCTTGGCTACAGGGGACGGGGAGCTGTTTTTT. The chain couples TRBV5-1 to TRBJ2-2, with 7 bases aligning to TRBD1. The CDR3 is 14 amino acids. The J segment lost 7 bases and the V segment lost 0 bases, leaving 3 bases of the junction unmatched. Germline CDR1 and CDR2: SGHRS and YFSETQ. The full variable domain, rest sourced from reference TRBV5-1 and TRBJ2-2, is KAGVTQTPRYLIKTRGQQVTLSCSPISGHRSVSWYQQTPGQGLQFLFEYFSETQRNKGNFPGRFSGRQFSNSRSEMNVSTLELGDSALYLCASSLATGDGELFFGEGSRLTVL.

The rearrangement links TRBV7-2 to TRBJ1-4, with D unclear. Between the trimmed V and J ends, which lost 6 bases and 6 bases, there was a span of 11 bases. The germline V gene encodes CDR1 SGHTA and CDR2 FQGNSA. The CDR3 loop spans 13 amino acids. CDR3 in DNA: TGTGCCAGCAGAGCCGGGGTGTATGAAAAACTGTTTTTT. Its protein is CASRAGVYEKLFF. The variable domain in full, with the rest retrieved from reference TRBV7-2 and TRBJ1-4, is GAGVSQSPSNKVTEKGKDVELRCDPISGHTALYWYRQSLGQGLEFLIYFQGNSAPDKSGLPSDRFSAERTGGSVSTLTIQRTQQEDSAVYLCASRAGVYEKLFFGSGTQLSVL.

V gene TRBV6-2 or TRBV6-3 combines with J gene TRBJ2-2; 14 nucleotides agree with TRBD2. The V and J ends lost 4 bases and 6 bases, in that order; junction bases with no gene match: 10. The germline CDR1 and CDR2 sequences are MNHEY and SVGEGT. The CDR3 covers 18 residues. The CDR3 DNA sequence: TGTGCCAGCAGTTGGACTAGCGGGGGGTCCGGTGTCGCCGGGGAGCTGTTTTTT. It codes for CASSWTSGGSGVAGELFF.

The chain couples TRBV6-5 to TRBJ2-7, with TRBD1 matching over 11 bases. J gave up 3 bases and V 5 bases, and 3 bases lay outside the gene matches. This CDR3 contains 14 residues. Germline CDR1 and CDR2: MNHEY and SVGAGI. This CDR3 is CASSLDRGLYEQYF. DNA for the CDR3: TGTGCCAGCAGTCTGGACAGGGGGCTCTACGAGCAGTACTTC.

This clone has more than one count but fewer than ten. The rearrangement links TRBV18 to TRBJ1-1; 8 bases agree with TRBD1. V lost 3 bases and J lost 1; bases outside the gene matches: 10. The CDR3 consists of 17 residues. Germline V CDR1 and CDR2: KGHSH, LQKENI. The chain's CDR3 is CASSPSRQGQANTEAFF. The CDR3 bases are TGTGCCAGCTCACCTTCCCGGCAGGGACAGGCGAACACTGAAGCTTTCTTT.

The rearrangement links TRBV6-4 to TRBJ2-1, with 9 bases identical to TRBD2. V lost 3 bases to trimming and J lost 4 bases; unmatched junction nucleotides: 7. This CDR3 region has 16 residues. Germline values: CDR1 MRHNA, CDR2 SNTAGT. The CDR3 sequence is CASSDGGGAGYNEQFF. CDR3 coding DNA: TGTGCCAGCAGTGATGGCGGGGGGGCAGGATACAATGAGCAGTTCTTC.

V gene TRBV7-2 combines with J gene TRBJ2-2, with 8 positions matching TRBD1. The CDR3 spans 15 residues. CDR1 and CDR2 (germline): SGHTA, FQGNSA. V dropped 5 bases and J dropped 7; count of bases not matched to a gene: 9. The CDR3 sequence is CASSARQGYSGELFF. DNA of the CDR3: TGTGCCAGCAGCGCCAGACAGGGGTACAGCGGGGAGCTGTTTTTT.

The gene calls are TRBV9 and TRBJ2-5; 9 positions match TRBD1. Germline V gives CDR1 SGDLS, CDR2 YYNGEE. The CDR3 contains 15 residues. J gave up 5 bases and V 2 bases, and 7 bases lay outside the gene matches. CDR3 protein: CASSVRDREAETQYF. In nucleotides, the CDR3 is TGTGCCAGCAGCGTCCGGGACAGGGAGGCTGAGACCCAGTACTTC.

The rearrangement uses TRBV4-3 and TRBJ1-6; 7 bases are a match to TRBD1. The germline V gene has CDR1 LGHNA and CDR2 YSLEER. The V segment lost 2 bases and the J segment 6 bases; nucleotides outside the gene matches: 10. The CDR3 is made up of 17 amino acids. CDR3 in amino acids: CASSQTLPGQSNSPLHF. The CDR3, as DNA: TGCGCCAGCAGCCAAACCCTACCGGGACAGTCTAATTCACCCCTCCACTTT.

This clone has only a few counts. The V and J genes are TRBV6-1 and TRBJ2-7; D gene uncertain. The CDR3 consists of 14 residues. CDR1 and CDR2 (germline): MNHNS, SASEGT. V was clipped by 0 bases and J by 0 bases, with 6 bases between them. The CDR3 DNA reads TGTGCCAGCAGTGAAGCTGGGCGCTCCTACGAGCAGTACTTC. This translates into CASSEAGRSYEQYF.

In this sample, this clone turned up once. The V gene is TRBV28, the J gene TRBJ2-7, with 8 bases identical to TRBD2. The length of the CDR3 is 15 residues. Trimming took 5 bases from V and 1 from J; bases not matched to a gene: 7. Germline V gene sequence: CDR1 MDHEN, CDR2 SYDVKM. The CDR3 protein is CASSLGGAESYEQYF. Here the CDR3 DNA reads TGTGCCAGCAGTCTCGGGGGGGCCGAATCCTACGAGCAGTACTTC.

The chain employs TRBV4-1 and TRBJ1-3; a possible D gene is TRBD1 (6 bases). The V end lost 3 bases, the J end lost 2 bases, and 11 bases lay between the germline ends. CDR3 size: 15 residues. Germline CDR1 and CDR2: MGHRA and YSYEKL. CDR3 nucleotide sequence: TGCGCCAGCAGCCAGACCGGGACAACTGGAAACACCATATATTTT. It encodes CASSQTGTTGNTIYF.

Note on this clone: The junction does not match germline at one end; this may be a read error. The chain carries TRBV28 and TRBJ2-3; 7 positions agree with TRBD1. The germline V gene encodes CDR1 MDHEN and CDR2 SYDVKM. The CDR3 contains 15 residues. The DNA for the CDR3 is TGTACCAGCAGTTCCCCCAGGGGGAGCACAGATACGCAGTATTTT. It translates to CTSSSPRGSTDTQYF.

This rearrangement joins TRBV15 to TRBJ1-2; the match to TRBD1 covers 8 bases. Trimming cost V 6 bases and J 0 bases; bases outside gene matches: 9. From germline, CDR1 is LNHNV and CDR2 YYDKDF (reference sequence). This CDR3 has 16 residues. In nucleotides, the CDR3 is TGTGCCACCAGACCTGACAGGGGCCGAACTAACTATGGCTACACCTTC. Translated: CATRPDRGRTNYGYTF.

The chain combines TRBV5-1 with TRBJ1-6; no definite D call. The germline V gene encodes CDR1 SGHRS and CDR2 YFSETQ. The V and J ends lost 4 bases and 9 bases respectively, with 17 bases between them. This CDR3 has 15 residues. The CDR3 loop is CASSPSEGRGSPLHF. In DNA, the CDR3 is TGCGCCAGCAGCCCTTCAGAGGGCCGAGGTTCACCCCTCCACTTT.

J is TRBJ1-3 and V is TRBV10-3, with TRBD1 identical over 7 bases. Looked up from germline, CDR1 is ENHRY and CDR2 is SYGVKD. The CDR3 loop spans 15 amino acids. With 6 bases clipped from V and 3 bases from J, the junction kept 8 bases outside the gene matches. The CDR3 reads CAIRDRAGDGNTIYF. CDR3 bases: TGTGCCATCAGAGACAGGGCTGGCGATGGAAACACCATATATTTT.

J is TRBJ2-2 and V is TRBV4-1, with unresolved D. V lost 1 base and J 4 bases, leaving 13 bases between the germline ends. The CDR3 has 16 amino acids. CDR1 MGHRA and CDR2 YSYEKL come from the germline V gene. CDR3 bases: TGCGCCAGCAGCCAAGTCCGAGGCCCCCTCACCGGGGAGCTGTTTTTT. Protein product: CASSQVRGPLTGELFF.

This clone was observed a few times. V usage is TRBV5-1 and J usage is TRBJ2-5; perhaps TRBD2 as D (5 bases). The ends were cut back, 0 bases at V and 8 bases at J, with 11 bases in the middle. The germline V gene encodes CDR1 SGHRS and CDR2 YFSETQ. The CDR3 totals 13 residues. CDR3 loop: CASSLAGRGTQYF. DNA of the CDR3: TGCGCCAGCAGCTTGGCCGGACGGGGAACCCAGTACTTC.

This chain joins TRBV27 and TRBJ1-4, with D unresolved. Trimming shortened V by 6 bases and J by 0 bases, and 14 bases separated the two germline ends. The CDR3 is 16 residues long. The germline V gene has CDR1 MNHEY and CDR2 SMNVEV (reference sequence). CDR3 sequence reads: CASSDAMGATNEKLFF. The CDR3 DNA sequence: TGTGCCAGCAGCGATGCCATGGGCGCAACTAATGAAAAACTGTTTTTT.

J is TRBJ2-2 and V is TRBV10-2; 7 bases map to TRBD2. The CDR3 consists of 14 residues. Trimming removed 5 bases from V and 5 bases from J; junction bases left unmatched: 5. Germline V gene data show CDR1 as WSHSY and CDR2 as SAAADI. CDR3 residues: CASSSGTITGELFF. The DNA for the CDR3 is TGCGCCAGCAGTTCCGGGACTATAACCGGGGAGCTGTTTTTT.

The chain links TRBV21-1 to TRBJ1-1; the D call of TRBD1 is as the table states it, not checked on the DNA. TRBV21-1 is a pseudogene locus. The CDR3 has 17 residues. For the CDR3, the DNA is TGTGCCAGCAGCGCCAGTTGGGGGCCCCTCATGAACACTGAAGCTTTCTTT. Its translation is CASSASWGPLMNTEAFF.

This rearrangement joins TRBV9 to TRBJ2-5; 10 bases fit TRBD2. Germline V gene data show CDR1 as SGDLS and CDR2 as YYNGEE. The CDR3 loop spans 17 amino acids. With V trimmed by 0 bases and J by 5 bases, 10 bases remained unmatched. The CDR3 reads CASSVGAGGTSWETQYF. In DNA form, the CDR3 reads TGTGCCAGCAGCGTAGGAGCGGGGGGGACCTCCTGGGAGACCCAGTACTTC.

A single count supports this clone. CDR3 sequence (DNA): TGCAGCGTCAGGGGGGTCACCACCTACGAGCAGTACTTC. This codes for CSVRGVTTYEQYF. The J gene is TRBJ2-7, the V gene TRBV29-1; TRBD1 might be the D (7 bases). V was shortened by 6 bases and J by 2 bases, with 14 bases between the two germline ends. This CDR3 is built from 13 residues. Germline CDR1 SQVTM, CDR2 ANQGSEA.

The gene calls are TRBV11-2 and TRBJ1-1, with D maybe TRBD1 (6 bases). V lost 1 base to trimming and J lost 6 bases, with 18 bases between them. The CDR3 loop spans 16 amino acids. Germline V lookup: CDR1 SGHAT, CDR2 FQNNGV. The CDR3 region is CASSLALGGANPEAFF. In DNA, the CDR3 is TGTGCCAGCAGCTTAGCCCTGGGGGGGGCGAATCCTGAAGCTTTCTTT.

This clone was detected only once. The chain couples TRBV7-8 to TRBJ2-1; weak D call: TRBD2 (6 bases). The CDR3 has 12 residues. The germline V gene encodes CDR1 SGHVS and CDR2 FQNEAQ. V shed 4 bases and J shed 9 bases, with 10 bases lying between them. The CDR3 protein is CASSSPRGEQFF. CDR3 sequence (DNA): TGTGCCAGCAGCTCCCCGCGGGGTGAGCAGTTCTTC.

This clone was detected only once. The rearrangement uses TRBV5-4 and TRBJ2-7, with D tentatively TRBD1 (5 bases). The CDR3 covers 13 residues. The ends were cut back, 0 bases at V and 3 bases at J, with 7 bases in the middle. CDR1 is SGHNT, CDR2 YYREEE, per germline (reference sequence). The CDR3 here is CASSLGQSYEQYF. The CDR3 DNA reads TGTGCCAGCAGCTTGGGACAGAGCTACGAGCAGTACTTC.